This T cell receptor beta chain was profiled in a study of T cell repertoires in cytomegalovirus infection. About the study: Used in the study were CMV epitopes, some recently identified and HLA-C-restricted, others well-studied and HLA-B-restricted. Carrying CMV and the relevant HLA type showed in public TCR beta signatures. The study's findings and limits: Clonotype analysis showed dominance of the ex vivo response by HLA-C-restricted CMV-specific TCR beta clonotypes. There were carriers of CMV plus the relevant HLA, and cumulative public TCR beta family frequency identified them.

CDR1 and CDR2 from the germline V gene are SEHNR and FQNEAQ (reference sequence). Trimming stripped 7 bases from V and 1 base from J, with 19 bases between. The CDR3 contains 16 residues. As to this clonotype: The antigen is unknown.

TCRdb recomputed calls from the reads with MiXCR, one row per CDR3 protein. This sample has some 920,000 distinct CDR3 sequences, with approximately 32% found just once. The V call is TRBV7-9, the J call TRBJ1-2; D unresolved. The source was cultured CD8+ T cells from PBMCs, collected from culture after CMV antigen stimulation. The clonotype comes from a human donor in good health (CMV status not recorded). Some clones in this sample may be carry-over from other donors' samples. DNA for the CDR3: TGTGCCAGCACCTTGGGTTCAACAGAGTATAACTATGGCTACACCTTC. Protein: CASTLGSTEYNYGYTF.